This T cell receptor beta chain derives from a study of CXCR3-negative and CXCR3-positive naive CD8 T cells. Regarding the study as a whole: Hydrophobicity was higher for TRB CDR3s found in CXCR3-positive naive cells than in CXCR3-negative naive cells. Memory CD8+ cells showed much lower diversity, while both naive subsets were comparably high.

The CDR3 consists of 12 residues. The germline gives CDR1 SQVTM, CDR2 ANQGSEA. Phenotypically, naive CD8+ T cells corresponded to CD45RO-CCR7+CD27+CD95-. 5' RACE with UMI labels generated the TRB cDNA libraries. TCRdb re-called the 5' RACE reads; one entry per CDR3 protein, DNA not given. The sample's table shows over 70,000 distinct CDR3 sequences. A note on this clonotype: Antigen specificity is unknown.

The chain has TRBV29-1 and TRBJ2-7. Sample: naive CXCR3+ CD8+ T cells from blood. Sample subset: CD45RO-CCR7+CD27+CD95- naive CD8+ T cells expressing CXCR3 (TNR3+). The receptor's source is a human donor in good health. Some clones in this sample may be carry-over from other donors' samples. The CDR3 sequence: CSVRESTYEQYF.